This TCR beta chain was recorded in a study of blood T cell repertoires in COVID-19 (dated by TCRdb to the early 2020s). At the level of the whole study: Samples from collaborators originated in the United States, Italy and Spain and spanned both the acute and convalescent phases of COVID-19. The repertoires were released in a freely available public database meant as a resource for research on the immune response to SARS-CoV-2. Samples were obtained from the ongoing ImmuneRACE study (first 160 participants) and from some 1,200 subjects provided by 6 global collaborators. Subjects who had been exposed to COVID-19, were actively infected with it, or had recovered from it provided the deeply sampled blood TCRbeta repertoires that made up the dataset. Where available, HLA class I and class II types were obtained from metadata supplied by the sample provider rather than from assay-based typing. Sample metadata almost always included a de-identified subject ID, COVID-19 status, age in years and sex. The material from the prospective study consisted of cDNA or gDNA derived from T cells, B-cell-depleted T cells, or PBMCs.

Details on this clone: Its specific antigen is unknown. No quality values exist for individual bases; no much larger clone is one base distant.

From a lookup of the germline V gene, CDR1 and CDR2 are MNHEY and SVGEGT. V drops 5 bases and J drops 4 bases, leaving 15 bases in between. The CDR3 covers 15 residues, taking in both the cysteine and the phenylalanine. The entry retains the CDR3 DNA only, 45 bases that are in frame from base 1. TCRbeta CDR3 regions were amplified from genomic DNA by means of the immunoSEQ Assay, a bias-controlled multiplex PCR. As for the original processing: The number of nucleated cells in each sample was estimated by amplification of reference gene primers within the assay. To quantify the absolute abundance of each unique TCRbeta CDR3 rearrangement, sequence reads were collapsed and filtered. For each sample, productive Simpson clonality was calculated by taking the square root of Simpson's diversity index across productive rearrangements. TCRdb retrieved this table from immuneACCESS and kept in-frame rearrangements only. Not all clones are present; in checked studies, unresolved V genes account for under half, and no reason is known for the remainder. V, J and clone size are taken as reported in that table, and D and trimming were inferred from the DNA itself. Across this sample there are around 250,000 clones, with approximately 86% seen only once. The biggest ten clones account for 7.1% of the sample.

Whole blood was collected in K2EDTA tubes by collaborating institutions according to the institutions' own protocols. For TCRbeta analysis, collaborators shipped samples in one of three forms: frozen whole blood, isolated PBMCs, or DNA extracted from either of those sample types. On the study overall, not on this receptor specifically: The quantity of clinical and demographic metadata differed by source and by participant and was supplied without curation.

The chain employs TRBV6-2 or TRBV6-3 and TRBJ1-5, with a weak D call of TRBD1 (6 bases match). Source material: peripheral blood. The receptor's source is a woman in her seventies with active or convalescent COVID-19. The CDR3 region: CASSVPGGQNQPQHF. The DNA reads as follows: TGTGCCAGCAGTGTTCCGGGGGGGCAAAATCAGCCCCAGCATTTT.